A selection of T cell receptor beta chains follows, all from one sample in a study of blood T cell repertoires in COVID-19. Data came from immunoSEQ multiplex PCR; TCRdb stores just in-frame clones and leaves some out. The sample carries approximately 81,000 clones, approximately 78% recorded once. The source material was peripheral blood. The receptor source for this set is a human donor in a cohort sampled during active COVID-19. Each CDR3 is given without its conserved first and last residue. Fields, in order: CDR3 protein, V gene.

CDR3 protein: ASSLKQGNYEKLF
V gene: TRBV4-2

CDR3 protein: ASSIKIGEPQH
V gene: TRBV19

CDR3 protein: ASSPGLMSSEQY
V gene: TRBV7-6

CDR3 protein: ASSRPDSTLVSPLH
V gene: TRBV4-2

CDR3 protein: ASSPGTGVAWDIQY
V gene: TRBV5-5

CDR3 protein: ASSQVREAVYGYT
V gene: TRBV3-1/TRBV3-2

CDR3 protein: ASSYPFSGREQY
V gene: TRBV6-6

CDR3 protein: ASSEWGVFGTDTQY
V gene: TRBV25-1

CDR3 protein: ASSWLVENTIY
V gene: TRBV13

CDR3 protein: ASSLGLVRDTQY
V gene: TRBV5-6

CDR3 protein: ATTSRGNQPQH
V gene: TRBV6-6

CDR3 protein: SASHRMGETQY
V gene: TRBV20-1

CDR3 protein: AWSADRANEQY
V gene: TRBV30

CDR3 protein: ASSLATYNEQF
V gene: TRBV7-2

CDR3 protein: ASSTYWDSSYEQY
V gene: TRBV19

CDR3 protein: ATTRGPYEQY
V gene: TRBV2

CDR3 protein: ASSFGGRETQY
V gene: TRBV5-6

CDR3 protein: ASSQDSRSNEQF
V gene: TRBV3-1/TRBV3-2

CDR3 protein: ASSTGLAEYEQY
V gene: TRBV5-6

CDR3 protein: ASGLQTTNEKLF
V gene: TRBV12-5

CDR3 protein: ASAFLAGEQF
V gene: TRBV5-6

CDR3 protein: ASSLPPTEAF
V gene: TRBV6-5

CDR3 protein: ASSLTGSTDTQY
V gene: TRBV7-3

CDR3 protein: ASIRGGTEAF
V gene: TRBV19

CDR3 protein: ASSSTSAGQGNYGYT
V gene: TRBV28

CDR3 protein: ATSDFSVSYGYT
V gene: TRBV24-1

CDR3 protein: ASSPGTGGFGYT
V gene: TRBV11-2

CDR3 protein: ASRTDRGAF
V gene: TRBV6-6

CDR3 protein: ASSGTGRSPMNTEAF
V gene: TRBV5-1

CDR3 protein: ASSPGDGSNYGYT
V gene: TRBV4-1

CDR3 protein: ASSLGVQALEQY
V gene: TRBV7-9

CDR3 protein: ASSEQRTPGNTIY
V gene: TRBV2

CDR3 protein: ASSQDDRAAEKLF
V gene: TRBV3-1/TRBV3-2

CDR3 protein: ASSKRQGAGTYEQY
V gene: TRBV5-1

CDR3 protein: ASSDRMTSGGYQETQY
V gene: TRBV3-1/TRBV3-2

CDR3 protein: ASSQGSSGGRRETQY
V gene: TRBV4-2

CDR3 protein: ASSPEGRVISNQPQH
V gene: TRBV18

CDR3 protein: ASSQDPNQETQY
V gene: TRBV4-2

CDR3 protein: ASSSGQGKNEKLF
V gene: TRBV7-8

CDR3 protein: ASSLGQGADEKLF
V gene: TRBV27

CDR3 protein: ASNGQGLNQPQH
V gene: TRBV6-6

CDR3 protein: ASSQGQGSPYEQY
V gene: TRBV4-1

CDR3 protein: ASSERGHEQY
V gene: TRBV6-1

CDR3 protein: ATSDMTGTGELF
V gene: TRBV24-1

CDR3 protein: ASSQRGGYT
V gene: TRBV3-1/TRBV3-2

CDR3 protein: ASSIDNRGSYEQY
V gene: TRBV19

CDR3 protein: SVGGLMGRDEQY
V gene: TRBV29-1

CDR3 protein: ASSDGSSYEQY
V gene: TRBV18

CDR3 protein: ASSEFQGKYEQY
V gene: TRBV6-1

CDR3 protein: ASSGSDPLGDTEAF
V gene: TRBV9

CDR3 protein: ASSFRGQETQY
V gene: TRBV5-1